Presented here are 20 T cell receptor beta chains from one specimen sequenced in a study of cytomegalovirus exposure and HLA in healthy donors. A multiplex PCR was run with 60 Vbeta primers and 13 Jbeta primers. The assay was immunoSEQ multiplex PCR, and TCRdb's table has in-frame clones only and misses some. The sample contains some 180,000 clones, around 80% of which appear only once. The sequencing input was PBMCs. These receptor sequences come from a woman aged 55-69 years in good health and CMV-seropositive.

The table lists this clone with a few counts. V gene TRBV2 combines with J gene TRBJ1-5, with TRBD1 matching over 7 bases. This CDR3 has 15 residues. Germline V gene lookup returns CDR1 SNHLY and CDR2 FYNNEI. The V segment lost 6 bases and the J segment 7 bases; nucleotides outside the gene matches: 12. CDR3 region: CASRRLTGTDQPQHF. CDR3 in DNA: TGTGCCAGCAGACGTCTGACAGGGACGGACCAGCCCCAGCATTTT.

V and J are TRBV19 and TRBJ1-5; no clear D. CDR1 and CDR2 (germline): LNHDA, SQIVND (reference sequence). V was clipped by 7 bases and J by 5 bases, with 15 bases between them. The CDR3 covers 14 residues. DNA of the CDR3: TGTGCCAGTAACGAAGCGCTCATGGATCAGCCCCAGCATTTT. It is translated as CASNEALMDQPQHF.

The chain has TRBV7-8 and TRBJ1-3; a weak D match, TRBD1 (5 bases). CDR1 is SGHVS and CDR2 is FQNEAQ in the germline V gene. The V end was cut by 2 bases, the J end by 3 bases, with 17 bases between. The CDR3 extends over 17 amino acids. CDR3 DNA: TGTGCCAGCAGCTTAACCCTTGACAGTCGAGTTGGAAACACCATATATTTT. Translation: CASSLTLDSRVGNTIYF.

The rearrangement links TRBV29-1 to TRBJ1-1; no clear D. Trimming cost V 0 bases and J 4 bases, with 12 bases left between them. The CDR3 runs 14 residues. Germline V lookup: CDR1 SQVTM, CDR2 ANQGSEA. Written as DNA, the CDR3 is TGCAGCGTTGAAGATCCCGCGGAGAGCACTGAAGCTTTCTTT. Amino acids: CSVEDPAESTEAFF.

The DNA for the CDR3 is TGCGCCAGCAGCTTGATCGGACAGGGGGCAGGTGAGCAGTTCTTC. It encodes CASSLIGQGAGEQFF. The rearrangement links TRBV5-1 to TRBJ2-1; 11 bases are a match to TRBD1. The V gene end was trimmed by 1 base and the J gene end by 9 bases; junction bases not matched to a gene: 6. CDR1 and CDR2 from the germline V gene are SGHRS and YFSETQ. The CDR3 covers 15 residues.

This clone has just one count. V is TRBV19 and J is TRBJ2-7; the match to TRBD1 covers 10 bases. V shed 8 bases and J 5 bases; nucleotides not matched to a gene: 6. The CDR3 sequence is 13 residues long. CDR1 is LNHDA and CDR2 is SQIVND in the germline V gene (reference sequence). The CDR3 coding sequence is TGTGCCAGTGTCGGGACAGGGGACCACGAGCAGTACTTC. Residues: CASVGTGDHEQYF.

In DNA, the CDR3 is TGTGCCAGCAGTGGTGGTGGACTAACCTCCGGGCTCACAGATACGCAGTATTTT. It translates to CASSGGGLTSGLTDTQYF. The V and J genes are TRBV2 and TRBJ2-3; weak D call: TRBD2 (6 bases). Germline CDR1 reads SNHLY; CDR2 reads FYNNEI. The CDR3 consists of 18 residues. Trimming left V 4 bases short and J 2 bases short, with 22 bases between.

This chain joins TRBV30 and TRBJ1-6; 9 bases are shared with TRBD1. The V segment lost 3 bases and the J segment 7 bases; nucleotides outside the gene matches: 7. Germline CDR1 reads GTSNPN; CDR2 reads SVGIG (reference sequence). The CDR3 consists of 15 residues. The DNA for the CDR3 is TGTGCCTGGAGGTATCGGACAGGGGCAAATTCACCCCTCCACTTT. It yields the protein CAWRYRTGANSPLHF.

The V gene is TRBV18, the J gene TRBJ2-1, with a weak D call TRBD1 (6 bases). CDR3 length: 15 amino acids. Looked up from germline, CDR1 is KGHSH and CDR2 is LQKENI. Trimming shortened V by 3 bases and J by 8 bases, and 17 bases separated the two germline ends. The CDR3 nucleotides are TGTGCCAGCTCACCTGAACAGGGAATTCACCATGAGCAGTTCTTC. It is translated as CASSPEQGIHHEQFF.

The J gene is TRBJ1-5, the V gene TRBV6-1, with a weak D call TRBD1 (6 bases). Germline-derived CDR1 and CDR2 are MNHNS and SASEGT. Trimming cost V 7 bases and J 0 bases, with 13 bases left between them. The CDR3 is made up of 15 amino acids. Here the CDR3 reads CASIGDIPSNQPQHF. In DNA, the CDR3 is TGTGCCAGCATTGGGGACATCCCTAGCAATCAGCCCCAGCATTTT.

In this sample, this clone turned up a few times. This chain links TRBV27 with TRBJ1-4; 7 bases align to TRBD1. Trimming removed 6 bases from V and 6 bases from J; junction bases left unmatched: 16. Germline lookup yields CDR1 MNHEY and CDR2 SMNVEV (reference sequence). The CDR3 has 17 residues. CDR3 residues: CASSPGITGDTHEKLFF. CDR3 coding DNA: TGTGCCAGCAGCCCTGGGATAACAGGGGATACGCATGAAAAACTGTTTTTT.

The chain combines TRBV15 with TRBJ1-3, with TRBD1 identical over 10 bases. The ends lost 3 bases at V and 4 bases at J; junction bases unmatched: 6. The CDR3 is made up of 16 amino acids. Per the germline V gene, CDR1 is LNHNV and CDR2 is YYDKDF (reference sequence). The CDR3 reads CATSRGDRGYGNTIYF. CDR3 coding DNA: TGTGCCACCAGCAGGGGGGACAGGGGATACGGAAACACCATATATTTT.

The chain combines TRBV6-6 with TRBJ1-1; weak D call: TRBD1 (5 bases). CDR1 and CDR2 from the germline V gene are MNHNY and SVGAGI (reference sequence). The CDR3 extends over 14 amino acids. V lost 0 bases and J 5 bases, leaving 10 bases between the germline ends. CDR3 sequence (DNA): TGTGCCAGCAGTTACTCCGGGGGGGTGACTGAAGCTTTCTTT. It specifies CASSYSGGVTEAFF.

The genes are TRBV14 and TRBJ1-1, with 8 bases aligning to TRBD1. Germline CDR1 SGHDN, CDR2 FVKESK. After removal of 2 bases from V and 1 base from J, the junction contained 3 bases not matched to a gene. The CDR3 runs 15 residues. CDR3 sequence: CASSQTGGWNTEAFF. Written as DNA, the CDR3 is TGTGCCAGCAGCCAAACAGGGGGTTGGAACACTGAAGCTTTCTTT.

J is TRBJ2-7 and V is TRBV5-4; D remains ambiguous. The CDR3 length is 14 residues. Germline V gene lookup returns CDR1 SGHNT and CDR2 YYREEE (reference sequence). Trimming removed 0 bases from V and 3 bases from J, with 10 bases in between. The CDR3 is CASSLVNSNYEQYF. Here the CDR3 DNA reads TGTGCCAGCAGCTTGGTTAACAGTAACTACGAGCAGTACTTC.

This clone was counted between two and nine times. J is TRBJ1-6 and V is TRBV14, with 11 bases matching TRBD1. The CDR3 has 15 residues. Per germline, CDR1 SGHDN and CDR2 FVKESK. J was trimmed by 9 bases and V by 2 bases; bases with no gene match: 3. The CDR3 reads CASSQRTGGLSPLHF. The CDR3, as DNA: TGTGCCAGCAGCCAACGGACAGGGGGCCTTTCACCCCTCCACTTT.

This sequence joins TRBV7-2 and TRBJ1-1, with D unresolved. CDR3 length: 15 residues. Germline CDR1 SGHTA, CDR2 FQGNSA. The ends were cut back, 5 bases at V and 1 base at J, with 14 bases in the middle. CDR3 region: CASSPSAARNTEAFF. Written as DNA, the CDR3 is TGTGCCAGCAGCCCCTCCGCGGCCCGGAACACTGAAGCTTTCTTT.

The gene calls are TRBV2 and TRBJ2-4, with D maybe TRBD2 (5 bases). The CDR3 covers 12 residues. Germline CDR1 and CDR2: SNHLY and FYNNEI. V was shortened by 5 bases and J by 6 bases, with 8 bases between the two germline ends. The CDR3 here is CASSPDSNIQYF. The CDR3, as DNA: TGTGCCAGCAGTCCGGACTCAAACATTCAGTACTTC.

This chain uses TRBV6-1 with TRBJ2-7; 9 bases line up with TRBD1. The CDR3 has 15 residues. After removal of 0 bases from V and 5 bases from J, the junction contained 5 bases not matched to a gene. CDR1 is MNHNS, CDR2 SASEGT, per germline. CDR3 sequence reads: CASSEAGTGSNEQYF. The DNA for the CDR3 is TGTGCCAGCAGTGAAGCGGGGACAGGGAGTAACGAGCAGTACTTC.

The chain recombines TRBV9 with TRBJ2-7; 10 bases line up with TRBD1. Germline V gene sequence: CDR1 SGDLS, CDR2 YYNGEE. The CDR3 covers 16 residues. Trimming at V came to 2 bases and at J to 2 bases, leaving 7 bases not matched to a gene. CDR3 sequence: CASSVGVGQGTYEQYF. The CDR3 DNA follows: TGTGCCAGCAGCGTTGGGGTGGGACAGGGGACCTACGAGCAGTACTTC.